This is a list of T cell receptor beta chains from one sample in a study of cytomegalovirus exposure and HLA in healthy donors. Repertoires were generated with immunoSEQ multiplex PCR, while TCRdb's copy carries only in-frame clones and drops some. The data hold 100,000 to 150,000 clones, with about 86% observed a single time. The sample comprised PBMCs. The receptors were gathered from a middle-aged woman in good health and CMV-seronegative. The CDR3 runs from the conserved cysteine through the conserved F or W. Fields, in order: CDR3 length, D gene, V gene, J gene, clone size, CDR3 DNA, CDR3 protein. A D gene is named only where the DNA matches it firmly. Clone size is given for some rows only: seen once, a few or many times, or a class if the clone is expanded.

>16|-|TRBV4-2|TRBJ2-5|once
TGTGCCAGCAGCCAAGATCGGGCAGGGGGAGGTGAGACCCAGTACTTC
CASSQDRAGGGETQYF
>15|-|TRBV6-5|TRBJ2-2|-
TGTGCCAGCAGTTTAGACAAAATATACACCGGGGAGCTGTTTTTT
CASSLDKIYTGELFF
>15|-|TRBV19|TRBJ2-7|-
TGTGCCAGTAGTACGTACCTGACAGGTTCCTACGAGCAGTACTTC
CASSTYLTGSYEQYF
>15|-|TRBV29-1|TRBJ1-2|-
TGCAGCGTTGCCGTAGACAGGCGAATTAACTATGGCTACACCTTC
CSVAVDRRINYGYTF
>14|TRBD2|TRBV30|TRBJ2-1|-
TGTGCCTGGCGGACTAGCGGGGGTACAAGGGAGCAGTTCTTC
CAWRTSGGTREQFF
>16|TRBD1|TRBV11-2|TRBJ1-1|-
TGTGCCAGCAGCTTAGGGGCCCGACAGGGGAGCACTGAAGCTTTCTTT
CASSLGARQGSTEAFF
>13|-|TRBV7-2|TRBJ2-1|-
TGTGCCAGCAGCTTACCGTCCTACAATGAGCAGTTCTTC
CASSLPSYNEQFF
>15|-|TRBV6-5|TRBJ2-3|-
TGTGCCAGCAGTTCTGGACTGATAAGCACAGATACGCAGTATTTT
CASSSGLISTDTQYF
>16|TRBD1|TRBV4-1|TRBJ2-5|-
TGCGCCAGCAGCCAACCGGGACAGGGAGGGGGCAAGACCCAGTACTTC
CASSQPGQGGGKTQYF
>13|TRBD1|TRBV27|TRBJ2-3|-
TGTGCCAGCTGGGGTCTACAGGGGGATACGCAGTATTTT
CASWGLQGDTQYF
>16|-|TRBV4-3|TRBJ2-7|-
TGCGCCAGCAGCCAAGATCAGCCAGGGTTTATCGACGAGCAGTACTTC
CASSQDQPGFIDEQYF
>15|TRBD1|TRBV27|TRBJ2-5|-
TGTGCCAGCAGTTCCTGGGACAGGGCTAGAGAGACCCAGTACTTC
CASSSWDRARETQYF
>15|-|TRBV18|TRBJ2-1|-
TGTGCCAGCTCACCACCGCAAGGACACCGAGATGAGCAGTTCTTC
CASSPPQGHRDEQFF
>15|TRBD1|TRBV19|TRBJ1-1|-
TGTGCCAGTAGTATAACAAACAGGGGGCGCGTTGAAGCTTTCTTT
CASSITNRGRVEAFF
>13|TRBD1|TRBV2|TRBJ1-2|-
TGTGCCAGCAGGCGGACAGGGAACTATGGCTACACCTTC
CASRRTGNYGYTF
>15|TRBD1|TRBV6-5|TRBJ2-7|-
TGTGCCAGCAGTTACGTTGGACAGGGGTTCAGCGAGCAGTACTTC
CASSYVGQGFSEQYF
>13|TRBD1|TRBV5-6|TRBJ1-1|many
TGTGCCAGCAGCGTTCCAGGGGGCACTGAAGCTTTCTTT
CASSVPGGTEAFF
>15|-|TRBV15|TRBJ1-4|-
TGTGCCACCAGCAGAGATTATGGACTTAATGAAAAACTGTTTTTT
CATSRDYGLNEKLFF
>16|TRBD2|TRBV11-3|TRBJ2-4|-
TGTGCCAGCAGCCCCGGGAGGGGAGAAGCCAAAAACATTCAGTACTTC
CASSPGRGEAKNIQYF
>17|TRBD2|TRBV19|TRBJ2-7|-
TGTGCCAGTAGTATCTGGCCCCGAGGTAGCGGGCCTTACGAGCAGTACTTC
CASSIWPRGSGPYEQYF
>16|-|TRBV7-9|TRBJ1-1|-
TGTGCCAGCAGCTCCCAGGCACGCGTGCAAGACACTGAAGCTTTCTTT
CASSSQARVQDTEAFF
>14|TRBD2|TRBV7-8|TRBJ2-7|-
TGTGCCAGCACCATTAGCGGGAGTCACAACGAGCAGTACTTC
CASTISGSHNEQYF
>13|-|TRBV5-1|TRBJ1-2|-
TGCGCCAGCAGCATAGACAGTCACTATGGCTACACCTTC
CASSIDSHYGYTF
>17|TRBD1|TRBV6-7|TRBJ2-7|-
TGTGCCAGCAGTTACTCAGGCCGGGACAGTTTCTCCTACGAGCAGTACTTC
CASSYSGRDSFSYEQYF
>16|TRBD1|TRBV6-6|TRBJ2-3|-
TGTGCCAGCAGTTACGGGGGGACAGGCCTCCGAGATACGCAGTATTTT
CASSYGGTGLRDTQYF
>14|-|TRBV19|TRBJ1-2|-
TGTGCCAGTAGTACTGAACGACAGAACTATGGCTACACCTTC
CASSTERQNYGYTF
>13|-|TRBV5-6|TRBJ1-2|-
TGTGCCAGCAGCCTCCGTCTAAACTATGGCTACACCTTC
CASSLRLNYGYTF
>12|TRBD1|TRBV28|TRBJ2-3|-
TGTGCCACCCTAAGGGGGCAAGATACGCAGTATTTT
CATLRGQDTQYF
>19|TRBD2|TRBV18|TRBJ2-7|-
TGTGCCAGCTCATCATTACCGGGACTAGCGTCGTTACCCCCCTACGAGCAGTACTTC
CASSSLPGLASLPPYEQYF
>16|-|TRBV9|TRBJ2-7|-
TGTGCCAGCAGCGTAAGCGCTGACCCGGGCTCCTACGAGCAGTACTTC
CASSVSADPGSYEQYF
>15|-|TRBV2|TRBJ2-2|-
TGTGCCAGCAGTGTTACGCTTGGGCGCACCGGGGAGCTGTTTTTT
CASSVTLGRTGELFF
>15|-|TRBV11-3|TRBJ2-7|-
TGTGCCAGCAGCTTAGGACTCCAGGGCAGAGGCGAGCAGTACTTC
CASSLGLQGRGEQYF
>15|TRBD1|TRBV11-2|TRBJ1-2|few
TGTGCCAGCAGCTCCCCCCTGACAGGGAGCTGGGGGTACACCTTC
CASSSPLTGSWGYTF
>13|TRBD1|TRBV25-1|TRBJ1-1|-
TGTGCCAGTTCCCAGGGGGCTCGAACTGAAGCTTTCTTT
CASSQGARTEAFF
>15|-|TRBV7-2|TRBJ1-2|-
TGTGCCAGCAGCTCGAGGACAGAGGCCTCCTATGGCTACACCTTC
CASSSRTEASYGYTF
>15|TRBD2|TRBV6-1|TRBJ2-1|once
TGTGCCAGCAGTGAACAAAGCGGGAGAAACAATGAGCAGTTCTTC
CASSEQSGRNNEQFF
>14|-|TRBV11-3|TRBJ1-1|few
TGTGCCAGCAGCCCGGACGGTAGGGGCACTGAAGCTTTCTTT
CASSPDGRGTEAFF
>19|TRBD1|TRBV11-2|TRBJ2-3|-
TGTGCCAGCAGCTTAGGAAGGGGAGTCGGGACAGGGAGGGGAGATACGCAGTATTTT
CASSLGRGVGTGRGDTQYF
>15|-|TRBV27|TRBJ2-1|-
TGTGCCAGCAGTTTAAGAGATTTACCCAACAATGAGCAGTTCTTC
CASSLRDLPNNEQFF
>14|-|TRBV2|TRBJ1-2|-
TGTGCCAGCAGTCCTTCCGGGAAAAACTATGGCTACACCTTC
CASSPSGKNYGYTF
>15|TRBD2|TRBV7-9|TRBJ2-3|-
TGTGCCGGAAGAAACCAGGGCGGGAGCGCAGATACGCAGTATTTT
CAGRNQGGSADTQYF
>13|-|TRBV6-6|TRBJ2-7|-
TGTGCCAGCAGTTACAAGCGTGCCTACGAGCAGTACTTC
CASSYKRAYEQYF
>19|-|TRBV11-1|TRBJ2-7|-
TGTGCCAGCAGCCTCTCCGGGGCCGGGGTACAGGGACGGAGCTACGAGCAGTACTTC
CASSLSGAGVQGRSYEQYF
>15|-|TRBV5-1|TRBJ1-2|-
TGCGCCAGCAGCTTGGGGGGGAGGCAAAGCTATGGCTACACCTTC
CASSLGGRQSYGYTF
>14|-|TRBV7-9|TRBJ2-1|-
TGTGCCAGCAGCCGGGGTGACCTAGGCAATGAGCAGTTCTTC
CASSRGDLGNEQFF